This TCR beta chain was captured by sequencing in a study of Ad26.COV2.S vaccination and SARS-CoV-2 variants. For the study at large: A participant enrolled in the COV1001 Ad26.COV2.S trial arm provided the sample.

Study-wide results and caveats: Placebo and vaccine recipients had non-spike TCR breadth that was similar. Vaccine recipients had higher spike-specific TCR breadth than placebo recipients.

A word on this clone: Its antigen is not known.

This CDR3 comprises 18 residues. Looked up from germline, CDR1 is SGHRS and CDR2 is YFSETQ. The V segment lost 0 bases and the J segment 5 bases; nucleotides outside the gene matches: 10. TCRdb keeps only in-frame clones here, not all; method: immunoSEQ multiplex PCR. The sample lists around 450,000 clones; roughly 87% were seen once. Regarding treatment: some 20 received Ad26.COV2.S at low or high dose, single or two shots; about 5 received placebo; per-sample allocation not given. Vaccine and placebo recipients were sampled on day 63 after the first injection. The sequence derives from a person aged 18-60 years who received the Ad26.COV2.S COVID-19 vaccine or a placebo. The chain couples TRBV5-1 to TRBJ2-1, with TRBD2 identical over 11 bases. This specimen was peripheral blood, taken in a trial of Ad26.COV2.S vaccine versus placebo. The CDR3 loop reads CASSLELLAGDPHNEQFF. The CDR3 nucleotides read TGCGCCAGCAGCTTGGAGCTACTAGCGGGAGATCCCCACAATGAGCAGTTCTTC.